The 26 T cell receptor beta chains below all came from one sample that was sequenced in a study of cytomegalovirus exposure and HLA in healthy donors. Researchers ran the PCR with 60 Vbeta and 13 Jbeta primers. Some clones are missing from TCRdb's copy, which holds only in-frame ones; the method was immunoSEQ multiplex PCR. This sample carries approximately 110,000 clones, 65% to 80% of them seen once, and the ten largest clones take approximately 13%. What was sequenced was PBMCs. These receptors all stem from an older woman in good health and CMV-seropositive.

The chain's CDR3 is CASSLGVGTGLVETEAFF. The CDR3 region has the DNA TGTGCCAGCAGCTTAGGGGTCGGGACAGGGTTAGTAGAAACTGAAGCTTTCTTT. V and J are TRBV7-9 and TRBJ1-1, with 9 nucleotides matching TRBD1. The CDR3 has 18 residues. CDR1 is SEHNR and CDR2 is FQNEAQ in the germline V gene (reference sequence). J gave up 5 bases and V 1 base, and 14 bases lay outside the gene matches.

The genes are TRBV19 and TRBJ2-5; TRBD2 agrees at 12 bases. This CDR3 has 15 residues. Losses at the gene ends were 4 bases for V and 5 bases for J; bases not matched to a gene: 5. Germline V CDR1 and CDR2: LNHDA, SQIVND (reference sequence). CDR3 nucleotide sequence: TGTGCCAGTAGTAAAGGACTAGCGGGATGGGAGACCCAGTACTTC. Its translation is CASSKGLAGWETQYF. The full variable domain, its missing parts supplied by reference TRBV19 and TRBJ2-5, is DGGITQSPKYLFRKEGQNVTLSCEQNLNHDAMYWYRQDPGQGLRLIYYSQIVNDFQKGDIAEGYSVSREKKESFPLTVTSAQKNPTAFYLCASSKGLAGWETQYFGPGTRLLVL.

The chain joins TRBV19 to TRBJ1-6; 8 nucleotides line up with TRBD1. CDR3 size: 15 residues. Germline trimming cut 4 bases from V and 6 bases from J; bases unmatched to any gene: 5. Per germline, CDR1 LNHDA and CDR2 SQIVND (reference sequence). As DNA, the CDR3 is TGTGCCAGTAGTAACAACAGGGGGGCTAATTCACCCCTCCACTTT. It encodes CASSNNRGANSPLHF.

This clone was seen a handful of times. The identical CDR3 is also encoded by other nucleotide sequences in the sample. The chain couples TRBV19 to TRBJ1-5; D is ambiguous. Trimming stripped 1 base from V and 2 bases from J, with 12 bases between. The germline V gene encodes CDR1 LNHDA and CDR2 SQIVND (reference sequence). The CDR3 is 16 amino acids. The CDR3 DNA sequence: TGTGCCAGTAGTATAGTCGCCGGCCAGGGCAATCAGCCCCAGCATTTT. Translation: CASSIVAGQGNQPQHF.

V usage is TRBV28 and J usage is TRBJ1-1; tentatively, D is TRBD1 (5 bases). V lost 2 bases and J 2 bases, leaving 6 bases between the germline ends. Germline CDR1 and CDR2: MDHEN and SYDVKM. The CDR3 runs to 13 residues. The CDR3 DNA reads TGTGCCAGCAGTTTACAGGGAAACACTGAAGCTTTCTTT. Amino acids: CASSLQGNTEAFF.

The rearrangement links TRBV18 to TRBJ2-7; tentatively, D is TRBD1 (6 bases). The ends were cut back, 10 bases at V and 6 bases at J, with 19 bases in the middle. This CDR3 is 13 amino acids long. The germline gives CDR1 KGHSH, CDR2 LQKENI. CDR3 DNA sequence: TGTGCCAATCGTGAAACAGGGCAAAGCGAGCAGTACTTC. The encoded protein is CANRETGQSEQYF.

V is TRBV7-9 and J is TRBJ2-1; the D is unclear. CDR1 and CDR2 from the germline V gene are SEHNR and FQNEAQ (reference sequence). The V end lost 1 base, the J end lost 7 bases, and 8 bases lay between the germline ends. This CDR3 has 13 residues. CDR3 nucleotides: TGTGCCAGCAGCTTAGGAACTTGGAATGAGCAGTTCTTC. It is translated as CASSLGTWNEQFF.

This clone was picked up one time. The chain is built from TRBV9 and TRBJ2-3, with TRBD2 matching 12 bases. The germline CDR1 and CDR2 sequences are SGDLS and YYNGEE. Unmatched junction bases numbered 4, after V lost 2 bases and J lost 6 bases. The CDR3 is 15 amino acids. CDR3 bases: TGTGCCAGCAGCGTGACTAGCGGGGGCGTGGATACGCAGTATTTT. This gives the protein CASSVTSGGVDTQYF.

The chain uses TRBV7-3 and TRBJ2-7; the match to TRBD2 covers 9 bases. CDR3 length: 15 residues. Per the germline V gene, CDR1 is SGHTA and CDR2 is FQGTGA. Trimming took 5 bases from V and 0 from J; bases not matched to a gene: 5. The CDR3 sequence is CASSQAGGSSYEQYF. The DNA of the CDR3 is TGTGCCAGCAGCCAAGCGGGAGGCAGCTCCTACGAGCAGTACTTC.

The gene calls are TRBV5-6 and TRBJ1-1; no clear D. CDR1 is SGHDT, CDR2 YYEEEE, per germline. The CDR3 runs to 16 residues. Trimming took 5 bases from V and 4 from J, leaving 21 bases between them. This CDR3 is CASSLRTGVRGTEAFF. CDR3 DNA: TGTGCCAGCAGTCTAAGGACCGGCGTTCGGGGCACTGAAGCTTTCTTT. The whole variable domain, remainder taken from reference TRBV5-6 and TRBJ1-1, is DAGVTQSPTHLIKTRGQQVTLRCSPKSGHDTVSWYQQALGQGPQFIFQYYEEEERQRGNFPDRFSGHQFPNYSSELNVNALLLGDSALYLCASSLRTGVRGTEAFFGQGTRLTVV.

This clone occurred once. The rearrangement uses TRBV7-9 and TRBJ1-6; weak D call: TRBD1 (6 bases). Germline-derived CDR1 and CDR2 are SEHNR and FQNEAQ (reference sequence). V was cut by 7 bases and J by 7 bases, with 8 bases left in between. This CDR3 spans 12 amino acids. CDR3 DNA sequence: TGTGCCAGCACCACAGGGAATTCACCCCTCCACTTT. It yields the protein CASTTGNSPLHF.

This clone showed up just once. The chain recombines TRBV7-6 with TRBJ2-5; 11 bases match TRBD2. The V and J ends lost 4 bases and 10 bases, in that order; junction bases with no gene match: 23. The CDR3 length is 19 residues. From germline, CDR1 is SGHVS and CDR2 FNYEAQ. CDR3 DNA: TGTGCCAGCAGCTCATATCCCACTAGCGGGGGCCAGGCGCGTTGGATCCAGTACTTC. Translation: CASSSYPTSGGQARWIQYF.

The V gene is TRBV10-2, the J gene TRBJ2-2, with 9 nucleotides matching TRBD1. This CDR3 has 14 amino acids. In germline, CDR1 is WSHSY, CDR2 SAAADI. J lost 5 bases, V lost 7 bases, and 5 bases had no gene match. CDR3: CASKMTGGTGELFF. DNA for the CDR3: TGCGCCAGCAAGATGACAGGGGGGACCGGGGAGCTGTTTTTT.

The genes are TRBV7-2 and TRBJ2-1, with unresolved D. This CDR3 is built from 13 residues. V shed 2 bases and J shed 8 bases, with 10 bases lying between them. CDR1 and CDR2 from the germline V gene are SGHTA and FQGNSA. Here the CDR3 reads CASSLPGMDEQFF. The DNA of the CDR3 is TGTGCCAGCAGCTTACCGGGTATGGATGAGCAGTTCTTC.

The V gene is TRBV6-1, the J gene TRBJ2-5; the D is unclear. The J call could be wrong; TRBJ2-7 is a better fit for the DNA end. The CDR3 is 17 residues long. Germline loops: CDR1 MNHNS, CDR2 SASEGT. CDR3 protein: CASSDSTLGGYSYEQYF. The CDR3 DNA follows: TGTGCCAGCAGTGACAGTACCCTCGGCGGCTACTCCTACGAGCAGTACTTC.

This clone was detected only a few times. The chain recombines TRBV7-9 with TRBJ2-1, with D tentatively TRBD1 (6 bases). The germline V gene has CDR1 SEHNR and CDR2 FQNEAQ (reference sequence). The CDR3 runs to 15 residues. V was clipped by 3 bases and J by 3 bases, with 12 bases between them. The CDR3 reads CASSFAAGVYNEQFF. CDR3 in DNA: TGTGCCAGCAGCTTCGCGGCAGGGGTCTACAATGAGCAGTTCTTC.

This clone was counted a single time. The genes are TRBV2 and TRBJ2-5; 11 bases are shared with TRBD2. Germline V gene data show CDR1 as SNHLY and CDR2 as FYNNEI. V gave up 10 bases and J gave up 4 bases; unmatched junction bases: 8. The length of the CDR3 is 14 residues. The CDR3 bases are TGTGCCACCTCAACTGGGACTAGCGGAGAGACCCAGTACTTC. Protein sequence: CATSTGTSGETQYF.

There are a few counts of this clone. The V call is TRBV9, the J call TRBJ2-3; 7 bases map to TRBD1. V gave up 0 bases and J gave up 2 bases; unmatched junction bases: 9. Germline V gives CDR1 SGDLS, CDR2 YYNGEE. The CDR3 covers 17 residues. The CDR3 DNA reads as TGTGCCAGCAGCGTAGATCCGGGACAGAGAAACACAGATACGCAGTATTTT. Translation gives CASSVDPGQRNTDTQYF.

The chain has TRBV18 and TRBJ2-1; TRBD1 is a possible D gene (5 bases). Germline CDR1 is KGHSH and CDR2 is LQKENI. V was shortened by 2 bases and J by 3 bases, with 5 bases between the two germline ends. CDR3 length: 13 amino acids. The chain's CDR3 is CASSPRGYNEQFF. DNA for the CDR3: TGTGCCAGCTCACCAAGGGGCTACAATGAGCAGTTCTTC.

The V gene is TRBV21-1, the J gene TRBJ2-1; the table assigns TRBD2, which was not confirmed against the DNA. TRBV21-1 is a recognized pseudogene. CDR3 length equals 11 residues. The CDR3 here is CASSNRKEQFF. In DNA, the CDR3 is TGTGCCAGCAGCAATAGAAAGGAGCAGTTCTTC.

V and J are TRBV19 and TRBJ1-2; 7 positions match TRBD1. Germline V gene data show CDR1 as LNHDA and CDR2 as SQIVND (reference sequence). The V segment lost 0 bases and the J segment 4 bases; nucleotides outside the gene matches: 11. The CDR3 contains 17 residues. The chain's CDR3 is CASSIDLVNRGAYGYTF. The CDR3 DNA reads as TGTGCCAGTAGTATAGATCTGGTCAACAGGGGTGCCTATGGCTACACCTTC.

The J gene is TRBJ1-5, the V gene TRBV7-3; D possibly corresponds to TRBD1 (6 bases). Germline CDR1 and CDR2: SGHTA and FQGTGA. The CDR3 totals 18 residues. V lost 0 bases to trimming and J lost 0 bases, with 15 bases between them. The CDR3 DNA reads TGTGCCAGCAGCTTAACCCCGGGACATATGAATAGCAATCAGCCCCAGCATTTT. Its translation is CASSLTPGHMNSNQPQHF.

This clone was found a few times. The CDR3 region is CASGLAGTSGSNEQFF. The CDR3 DNA is TGTGCTAGTGGTTTGGCCGGGACTAGCGGGAGTAATGAGCAGTTCTTC. The chain uses TRBV12-5 and TRBJ2-1; TRBD2 matches at 14 bases. J was trimmed by 7 bases and V by 1 base; bases with no gene match: 3. Germline lookup yields CDR1 LGHNT and CDR2 FRNRAP. The CDR3 runs 16 residues.

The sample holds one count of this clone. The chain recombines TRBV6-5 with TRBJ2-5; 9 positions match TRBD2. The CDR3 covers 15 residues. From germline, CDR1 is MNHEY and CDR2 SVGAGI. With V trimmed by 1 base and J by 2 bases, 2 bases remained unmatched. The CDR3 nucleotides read TGTGCCAGCAGTTACTTTAGCGGGGGTCAAGAGACCCAGTACTTC. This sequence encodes CASSYFSGGQETQYF.

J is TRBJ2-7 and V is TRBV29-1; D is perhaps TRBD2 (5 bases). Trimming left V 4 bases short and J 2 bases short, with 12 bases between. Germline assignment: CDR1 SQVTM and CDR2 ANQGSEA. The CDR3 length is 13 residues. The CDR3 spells CSVVRGPAYEQYF. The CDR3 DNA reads TGCAGCGTTGTTCGAGGGCCTGCCTACGAGCAGTACTTC.

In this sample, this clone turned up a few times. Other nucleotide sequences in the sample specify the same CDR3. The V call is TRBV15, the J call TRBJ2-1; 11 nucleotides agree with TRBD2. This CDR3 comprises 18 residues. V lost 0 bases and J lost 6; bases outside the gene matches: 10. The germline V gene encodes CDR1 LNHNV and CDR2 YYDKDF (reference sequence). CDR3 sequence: CATSRDLNSGGARNEQFF. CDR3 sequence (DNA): TGTGCCACCAGCAGAGATCTGAATAGCGGGGGGGCCCGCAATGAGCAGTTCTTC.